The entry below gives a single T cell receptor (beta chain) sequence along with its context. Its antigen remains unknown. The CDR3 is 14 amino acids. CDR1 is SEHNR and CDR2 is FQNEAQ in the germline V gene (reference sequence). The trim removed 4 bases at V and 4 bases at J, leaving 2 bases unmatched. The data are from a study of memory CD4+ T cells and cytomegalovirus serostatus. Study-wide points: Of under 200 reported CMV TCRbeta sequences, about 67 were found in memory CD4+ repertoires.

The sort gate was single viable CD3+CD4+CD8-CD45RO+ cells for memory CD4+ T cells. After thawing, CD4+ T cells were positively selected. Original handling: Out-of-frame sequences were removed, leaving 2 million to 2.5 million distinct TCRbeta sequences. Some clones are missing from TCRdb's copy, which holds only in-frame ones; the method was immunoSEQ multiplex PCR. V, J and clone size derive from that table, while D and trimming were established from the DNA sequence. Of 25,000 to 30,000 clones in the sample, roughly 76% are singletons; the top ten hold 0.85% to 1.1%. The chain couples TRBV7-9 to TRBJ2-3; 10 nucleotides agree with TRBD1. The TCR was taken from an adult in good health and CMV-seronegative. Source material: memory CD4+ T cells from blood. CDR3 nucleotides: TGTGCCAGCAGCTCTGGACAGGGGGCAGATACGCAGTATTTT. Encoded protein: CASSSGQGADTQYF.